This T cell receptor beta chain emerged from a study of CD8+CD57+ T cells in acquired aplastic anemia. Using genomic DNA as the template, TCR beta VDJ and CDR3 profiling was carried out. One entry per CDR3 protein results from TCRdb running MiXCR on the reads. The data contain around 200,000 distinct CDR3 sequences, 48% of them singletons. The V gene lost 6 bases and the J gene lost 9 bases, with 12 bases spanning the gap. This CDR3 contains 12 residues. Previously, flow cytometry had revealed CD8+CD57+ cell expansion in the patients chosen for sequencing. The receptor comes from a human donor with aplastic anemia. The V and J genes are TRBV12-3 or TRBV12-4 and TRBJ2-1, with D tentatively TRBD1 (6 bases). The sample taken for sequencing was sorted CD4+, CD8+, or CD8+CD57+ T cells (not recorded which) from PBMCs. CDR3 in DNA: TGTGCCAGCAGCCTACAGGGCTTTGAGCAGTTCTTC. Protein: CASSLQGFEQFF.